The 3 T cell receptor beta chains below were found in one sample sequenced in a study of blood T cell repertoires in COVID-19. TCRdb's copy holds only in-frame clones and misses some; the assay was immunoSEQ multiplex PCR. The sample records about 82,000 clones, around 80% being singletons. Sequences were obtained from peripheral blood. These receptors all stem from a man aged 50 or older with active or convalescent COVID-19.

This chain connects TRBV5-1 to TRBJ2-3; 7 positions match TRBD2. The CDR3 has 15 residues. Germline V gene lookup returns CDR1 SGHRS and CDR2 YFSETQ. J was trimmed by 3 bases and V by 4 bases; bases with no gene match: 8. CDR3 nucleotides: TGCGCCAGCAGCCCTCTTGGCGGGGGAACAGATACGCAGTATTTT. It yields the protein CASSPLGGGTDTQYF.

The J gene is TRBJ2-3, the V gene TRBV15; TRBD2 agrees at 8 bases. Germline CDR1 and CDR2: LNHNV and YYDKDF (reference sequence). The CDR3 runs 16 residues. Germline trimming cut 2 bases from V and 5 bases from J; bases unmatched to any gene: 9. Here the CDR3 reads CATSRRVGLAIDTQYF. CDR3 nucleotides: TGTGCCACCAGCAGAAGGGTAGGACTAGCAATAGATACGCAGTATTTT.

The chain carries TRBV19 and TRBJ2-1; D is perhaps TRBD2 (5 bases). Germline V gene data show CDR1 as LNHDA and CDR2 as SQIVND (reference sequence). This CDR3 is 16 amino acids long. The V and J ends lost 1 base and 0 bases respectively, with 10 bases between them. The CDR3 spells CASSIGESSSYNEQFF. CDR3 in DNA: TGTGCCAGTAGTATAGGGGAGAGTAGCTCCTACAATGAGCAGTTCTTC.